Below are 31 T cell receptor beta chains sequenced from a single sample in a study of blood T cell repertoires in COVID-19. Only in-frame clones appear in the TCRdb table, and some are missing; sequencing was by immunoSEQ multiplex PCR. The table has about 200,000 clones, more than 70% seen once. Sequenced: peripheral blood. All receptors come from a man aged 18 to 30 with active or convalescent COVID-19.

This clone was seen a handful of times. In the same sample, other DNA sequences code for this CDR3. The chain combines TRBV29-1 with TRBJ1-1; 10 positions match TRBD1. The CDR3 runs 12 residues. Losses at the gene ends were 4 bases for V and 4 bases for J; bases not matched to a gene: 0. CDR1 is SQVTM, CDR2 ANQGSEA, per germline. Written as DNA, the CDR3 is TGCAGCGTTGGGACAGGGGGCACTGAAGCTTTCTTT. Amino acid sequence: CSVGTGGTEAFF.

V is TRBV18 and J is TRBJ1-1, with D perhaps TRBD1 (6 bases). The CDR3 is 12 amino acids. CDR1 KGHSH and CDR2 LQKENI come from the germline V gene. The V gene lost 4 bases and the J gene lost 3 bases, with 6 bases spanning the gap. CDR3 coding DNA: TGTGCCAGCTCACGACAGGACACTGAAGCTTTCTTT. Translated: CASSRQDTEAFF.

The rearrangement joins TRBV6-5 to TRBJ1-5, with D perhaps matching TRBD1 (6 bases). This CDR3 is 13 amino acids long. Trimming shortened V by 5 bases and J by 7 bases, and 12 bases separated the two germline ends. Germline CDR1 MNHEY, CDR2 SVGAGI. The CDR3 protein is CASSRGAEQPQHF. The DNA for the CDR3 is TGTGCCAGCAGTCGGGGGGCGGAACAGCCCCAGCATTTT.

This clone was recorded once. This sequence joins TRBV6-1 and TRBJ2-5; the match to TRBD2 covers 15 bases. In germline, CDR1 is MNHNS, CDR2 SASEGT. The CDR3 loop spans 16 amino acids. Unmatched junction bases numbered 6, after V lost 4 bases and J lost 6 bases. The CDR3 here is CASSVGLAGGQKTQYF. As DNA, the CDR3 is TGTGCCAGCAGTGTAGGACTAGCGGGAGGGCAGAAGACCCAGTACTTC.

The V and J genes are TRBV6-6 and TRBJ1-1; D not certain. V shed 9 bases and J shed 3 bases, with 20 bases lying between them. CDR1 is MNHNY and CDR2 is SVGAGI in the germline V gene (reference sequence). This CDR3 spans 15 amino acids. CDR3 loop: CASLSEDEGYTEAFF. The CDR3 DNA follows: TGTGCCAGTCTATCAGAGGACGAGGGATACACTGAAGCTTTCTTT.

The chain carries TRBV7-8 and TRBJ1-2; tentatively, D is TRBD1 (5 bases). The length of the CDR3 is 14 residues. V was trimmed by 5 bases and J by 8 bases, leaving 18 bases between them. Germline-derived CDR1 and CDR2 are SGHVS and FQNEAQ. CDR3 DNA sequence: TGTGCCAGCAGCGGGGCCGGGGGTAGAGAGGGCTACACCTTC. This translates into CASSGAGGREGYTF.

This sequence joins TRBV19 and TRBJ1-5; possible D gene TRBD1, 6 bases. Germline V gene lookup returns CDR1 LNHDA and CDR2 SQIVND (reference sequence). The germline V and J ends were trimmed by 4 bases and 4 bases, with 20 bases remaining between them. CDR3 length: 17 amino acids. This chain's CDR3 is CASSKGLWGLGNQPQHF. The CDR3 bases are TGTGCCAGTAGTAAGGGCCTATGGGGGCTGGGAAATCAGCCCCAGCATTTT.

This chain connects TRBV2 to TRBJ2-7; tentative D call: TRBD2 (6 bases). V was cut by 4 bases and J by 0 bases, with 10 bases left in between. The CDR3 contains 14 residues. Germline V lookup: CDR1 SNHLY, CDR2 FYNNEI. CDR3 loop: CASSGGLSSYEQYF. CDR3 nucleotide sequence: TGTGCCAGCAGTGGGGGACTGAGCTCCTACGAGCAGTACTTC.

This sequence joins TRBV6-5 and TRBJ2-7; D perhaps matches TRBD2 (5 bases). In germline, CDR1 is MNHEY, CDR2 SVGAGI. The CDR3 has 14 amino acids. The V end lost 6 bases, the J end lost 0 bases, and 12 bases lay between the germline ends. The CDR3 DNA follows: TGTGCCAGCAGAGGACTGGGATCCTCCTACGAGCAGTACTTC. Translated: CASRGLGSSYEQYF.

The chain carries TRBV10-3 and TRBJ1-2, with D perhaps TRBD1 (6 bases). V lost 2 bases to trimming and J lost 8 bases, with 12 bases between them. Germline lookup yields CDR1 ENHRY and CDR2 SYGVKD. The CDR3 loop spans 13 amino acids. The DNA for the CDR3 is TGTGCCATCAGTGAGACATCAGGGGACGGCTACACCTTC. It codes for CAISETSGDGYTF.

CDR3 nucleotides: TGTGCCAGCAGTTTCGACAGGGTCTATGGCTACACCTTC. It translates to CASSFDRVYGYTF. This chain joins TRBV12-3 or TRBV12-4 and TRBJ1-2; 7 bases are shared with TRBD1. This CDR3 is 13 amino acids long. V shed 3 bases, J shed 4 bases, and the junction held 2 bases outside the gene matches.

The chain recombines TRBV5-4 with TRBJ1-2; D is undetermined. CDR1 is SGHNT, CDR2 YYREEE, per germline (reference sequence). CDR3 length: 16 amino acids. The V gene lost 4 bases and the J gene lost 7 bases, with 23 bases spanning the gap. The CDR3 region is CASSAEGRRAGAGYTF. The CDR3 bases are TGTGCCAGCAGCGCAGAAGGACGGCGGGCGGGAGCTGGCTACACCTTC.

The rearrangement joins TRBV11-2 to TRBJ2-3, with 7 bases that match TRBD1. With 5 bases clipped from V and 1 base from J, the junction kept 12 bases outside the gene matches. This CDR3 has 17 residues. CDR1 and CDR2 (germline): SGHAT, FQNNGV. The CDR3 DNA reads TGTGCCAGCAGCGGGACCAGGGGGACCCTAGGCACAGATACGCAGTATTTT. It is translated as CASSGTRGTLGTDTQYF.

This chain uses TRBV27 with TRBJ2-5, with 11 bases aligning to TRBD1. With 5 bases clipped from V and 5 bases from J, the junction kept 13 bases outside the gene matches. The CDR3 extends over 17 amino acids. From germline, CDR1 is MNHEY and CDR2 SMNVEV (reference sequence). CDR3 protein: CASSGPGTGGDWETQYF. CDR3 in DNA: TGTGCCAGCAGTGGCCCCGGGACAGGGGGAGATTGGGAGACCCAGTACTTC.

The table lists this clone with many counts. Additional DNA sequences in this sample encode the identical CDR3. V is TRBV28 and J is TRBJ2-7; 8 bases fit TRBD1. This CDR3 region has 15 residues. The germline CDR1 and CDR2 sequences are MDHEN and SYDVKM. After removal of 6 bases from V and 2 bases from J, the junction contained 9 bases not matched to a gene. The CDR3 protein is CASSNLGTGTYEQYF. CDR3 nucleotide sequence: TGTGCCAGCAGCAACCTCGGGACAGGTACCTACGAGCAGTACTTC.

The chain couples TRBV30 to TRBJ1-3; no clear D gene. V gave up 2 bases and J gave up 0 bases, with 11 bases separating them. The germline CDR1 and CDR2 sequences are GTSNPN and SVGIG (reference sequence). The CDR3 is 15 amino acids. The CDR3 protein is CAWSRGSPSGNTIYF. The CDR3 DNA sequence: TGTGCCTGGAGTAGAGGTTCCCCCTCTGGAAACACCATATATTTT.

V usage is TRBV30 and J usage is TRBJ1-5; 8 bases match TRBD1. Trimming cost V 4 bases and J 3 bases; bases outside gene matches: 2. CDR3 size: 13 residues. The germline CDR1 and CDR2 sequences are GTSNPN and SVGIG (reference sequence). The CDR3 sequence is CAWTGGVNQPQHF. DNA for the CDR3: TGTGCCTGGACAGGGGGCGTCAATCAGCCCCAGCATTTT.

The chain combines TRBV7-3 with TRBJ2-1; a weak D match, TRBD1 (6 bases). The CDR3 spans 13 residues. Trimming cost V 5 bases and J 5 bases, with 10 bases left between them. Germline CDR1 SGHTA, CDR2 FQGTGA. The DNA of the CDR3 is TGTGCCAGCAGCCTCCGGACAGACAATGAGCAGTTCTTC. It specifies CASSLRTDNEQFF.

In its sample, this clone was seen once. The chain recombines TRBV11-2 with TRBJ2-3; 7 bases map to TRBD2. The V segment lost 1 base and the J segment 0 bases; nucleotides outside the gene matches: 4. The CDR3 contains 16 residues. The germline V gene encodes CDR1 SGHAT and CDR2 FQNNGV. CDR3 sequence (DNA): TGTGCCAGCAGCTTAGCGGGGGGAGGTAGCACAGATACGCAGTATTTT. Its translation is CASSLAGGGSTDTQYF. Full variable domain (outside the CDR3, taken from reference TRBV11-2 and TRBJ2-3): EAGVAQSPRYKIIEKRQSVAFWCNPISGHATLYWYQQILGQGPKLLIQFQNNGVVDDSQLPKDRFSAERLKGVDSTLKIQPAKLEDSAVYLCASSLAGGGSTDTQYFGPGTRLTVL.

The genes are TRBV21-1 and TRBJ1-3; the table's D call, TRBD1, was not checked against the DNA. TRBV21-1 is given as a pseudogene. There are 17 residues in the CDR3. CDR3 DNA: TGTGCCAGCAGCAAACATCGACAGGGAGTCCGCGGAAACACCATATATTTT. Translated, it gives CASSKHRQGVRGNTIYF.

The chain links TRBV23-1 to TRBJ2-7; TRBD2 might be the D (6 bases). TRBV23-1 is assigned to the ORF class and has an uncertain function. The CDR3 has 15 amino acids. V was clipped by 3 bases and J by 7 bases, with 19 bases between them. For the CDR3, the DNA is TGCGCCAGCAGTCATTTGGATTGTTTTGCGGGAGAGCAGTACTTC. Translated: CASSHLDCFAGEQYF.

This clone was observed once. The V call is TRBV6-2 or TRBV6-3, the J call TRBJ2-1; tentative D call: TRBD2 (7 bases). The V end was cut by 5 bases, the J end by 10 bases, with 12 bases between. Germline V CDR1 and CDR2: MNHEY, SVGEGT. The CDR3 extends over 12 amino acids. The CDR3 sequence is CASSHGGREQFF. In nucleotides, the CDR3 is TGTGCCAGCAGTCACGGGGGGCGGGAGCAGTTCTTC.

This clone was picked up one time. The CDR3 DNA follows: TGCGCCAGCAGCTTGTTTGCGGGGGCCCGGGGGACTGAAGCTTTCTTT. This sequence encodes CASSLFAGARGTEAFF. The genes are TRBV5-1 and TRBJ1-1, with D possibly TRBD1 on 6 matching bases. The germline V gene has CDR1 SGHRS and CDR2 YFSETQ. V lost 1 base and J lost 5, with 18 bases in between. This CDR3 spans 16 amino acids.

This clone was recorded once. The chain joins TRBV2 to TRBJ2-3; 9 bases fit TRBD2. Germline V lookup: CDR1 SNHLY, CDR2 FYNNEI. J was trimmed by 2 bases and V by 4 bases; bases with no gene match: 4. The CDR3 covers 15 residues. The CDR3 nucleotides are TGTGCCAGCAGTGTGACTAGCGGCCACACAGATACGCAGTATTTT. Residues: CASSVTSGHTDTQYF.

The chain has TRBV25-1 and TRBJ1-1; D is possibly TRBD1 (5 bases). CDR1 MGHDK and CDR2 SYGVNS come from the germline V gene. With 1 base removed from V and 4 bases from J, the gap between germline ends came to 10 bases. This CDR3 is built from 14 residues. The DNA of the CDR3 is TGTGCCAGCAGTGAATGGGGCAGGGCCACTGAAGCTTTCTTT. This encodes CASSEWGRATEAFF.

The chain combines TRBV7-9 with TRBJ1-1, with D possibly being TRBD1 (6 bases). Germline loops: CDR1 SEHNR, CDR2 FQNEAQ (reference sequence). Trimming removed 4 bases at V and 1 base at J, with 16 bases between. The CDR3 consists of 16 residues. CDR3 amino acids: CASSSSMGARNTEAFF. The CDR3 bases are TGTGCCAGCAGCTCCTCGATGGGGGCGAGGAACACTGAAGCTTTCTTT.

Regarding this clone: The sample contains more than one DNA sequence encoding this CDR3. The chain combines TRBV6-1 with TRBJ2-1; 12 bases match TRBD2. V gave up 2 bases and J gave up 9 bases; unmatched junction bases: 5. The CDR3 covers 15 residues. The germline V gene has CDR1 MNHNS and CDR2 SASEGT. The CDR3 DNA is TGTGCCAGCAGTGAACGGACTAGCGGGATAGCTGAGCAGTTCTTC. This codes for CASSERTSGIAEQFF.

The rearrangement links TRBV12-5 to TRBJ1-2; D is unclear. The germline V and J ends were trimmed by 6 bases and 8 bases, with 16 bases remaining between them. The CDR3 loop spans 13 amino acids. Germline V lookup: CDR1 LGHNT, CDR2 FRNRAP. The CDR3 spells CASGPLGVRGYTF. The CDR3 region has the DNA TGTGCTAGTGGACCCCTCGGGGTGAGGGGCTACACCTTC. The variable domain in full, with the rest retrieved from reference TRBV12-5 and TRBJ1-2, is DARVTQTPRHKVTEMGQEVTMRCQPILGHNTVFWYRQTMMQGLELLAYFRNRAPLDDSGMPKDRFSAEMPDATLATLKIQPSEPRDSAVYFCASGPLGVRGYTFGSGTRLTVV.

This clone appeared a few times. This rearrangement joins TRBV7-9 to TRBJ1-1; 7 bases map to TRBD1. This CDR3 has 16 residues. V lost 0 bases and J lost 9; bases outside the gene matches: 13. The germline V gene encodes CDR1 SEHNR and CDR2 FQNEAQ (reference sequence). The CDR3 loop is CASSLAGRSRGAKAFF. DNA of the CDR3: TGTGCCAGCAGCTTAGCTGGCAGAAGCAGGGGGGCTAAAGCTTTCTTT. Filled out from reference TRBV7-9 and TRBJ1-1, the complete variable domain reads DTGVSQNPRHKITKRGQNVTFRCDPISEHNRLYWYRQTLGQGPEFLTYFQNEAQLEKSRLLSDRFSAERPKGSFSTLEIQRTEQGDSAMYLCASSLAGRSRGAKAFFGQGTRLTVV.

The chain recombines TRBV5-1 with TRBJ2-1, with a tentative D call TRBD2 (6 bases). In germline, CDR1 is SGHRS, CDR2 YFSETQ. Trimming cost V 5 bases and J 2 bases, with 17 bases left between them. CDR3 length: 16 amino acids. CDR3 bases: TGCGCCAGCAGACCGGGCGCTAGCGATACCTACAATGAGCAGTTCTTC. Amino acid sequence: CASRPGASDTYNEQFF.

The chain links TRBV28 to TRBJ1-2, with TRBD1 matching over 9 bases. The CDR3 runs 16 residues. V was clipped by 6 bases and J by 5 bases; unmatched bases: 13. Germline values: CDR1 MDHEN, CDR2 SYDVKM. The CDR3 DNA sequence: TGTGCCAGCAGCCCCCATCTGGGACAGGGAGGGTATGGCTACACCTTC. It yields the protein CASSPHLGQGGYGYTF.